The 29 T cell receptor beta chains reported below all come from one sample, sequenced in a study of T cells in localized non-small cell lung cancer. Here immunoSEQ multiplex PCR was the method, and the copy in TCRdb shows in-frame clones only, minus some. Of some 19,000 clones in the sample, around nine tenths were seen once. The sequenced sample was peripheral blood, obtained before any cancer treatment. These receptors originate from a male donor aged 60 or older with stage I squamous cell lung carcinoma.

The J gene is TRBJ1-1, the V gene TRBV2, with TRBD1 matching 8 bases. The length of the CDR3 is 14 residues. Looked up from germline, CDR1 is SNHLY and CDR2 is FYNNEI. V trimming: 4 bases; J trimming: 6 bases; junction bases outside the gene matches: 7. The CDR3 region is CASSAGTGSPEAFF. As DNA, the CDR3 is TGTGCCAGCAGTGCGGGGACAGGATCCCCTGAAGCTTTCTTT.

This sequence joins TRBV6-5 and TRBJ1-2; weak D call: TRBD1 (6 bases). CDR1 and CDR2 from the germline V gene are MNHEY and SVGAGI. This CDR3 region has 15 residues. Trimming left V 4 bases short and J 7 bases short, with 19 bases between. DNA for the CDR3: TGTGCCAGCAGTTCCCCAGGGAAGCCGGGGGCTGGCTACACCTTC. Its translation is CASSSPGKPGAGYTF.

The chain links TRBV6-1 to TRBJ1-2; D ambiguous. V lost 3 bases and J 7 bases, leaving 6 bases between the germline ends. CDR3 length equals 11 residues. The germline V gene has CDR1 MNHNS and CDR2 SASEGT. The CDR3 loop reads CASSDLGGYTF. The CDR3 coding sequence is TGTGCCAGCAGTGATCTAGGTGGCTACACCTTC.

This clone has only one observation. The V call is TRBV28, the J call TRBJ1-4; 8 positions agree with TRBD1. The CDR3 loop spans 14 amino acids. Looked up from germline, CDR1 is MDHEN and CDR2 is SYDVKM. The V segment lost 3 bases and the J segment 7 bases; nucleotides outside the gene matches: 4. The CDR3, as DNA: TGTGCCAGCAGTTTTGACAGGGGCGTTGAAAAACTGTTTTTT. This encodes CASSFDRGVEKLFF.

The chain couples TRBV6-5 to TRBJ2-7; 7 bases line up with TRBD1. The CDR3 has 12 amino acids. Germline V gene data show CDR1 as MNHEY and CDR2 as SVGAGI. The ends lost 5 bases at V and 5 bases at J; junction bases unmatched: 3. CDR3 DNA: TGTGCCAGCAGTACAGGGGTCCACGAGCAGTACTTC. Translating it yields CASSTGVHEQYF.

The chain combines TRBV6-6 with TRBJ1-2; 7 bases agree with TRBD1. Germline V gene sequence: CDR1 MNHNY, CDR2 SVGAGI (reference sequence). The junction had 3 bases not matched to a gene; V was cut back by 4 bases and J by 4 bases. The CDR3 consists of 13 residues. The CDR3 here is CASSFDRVYGYTF. CDR3 coding DNA: TGTGCCAGCAGTTTCGACAGGGTCTATGGCTACACCTTC.

This clone was picked up one time. The V gene is TRBV28, the J gene TRBJ1-2; D gene uncertain. Trimming cost V 0 bases and J 8 bases, with 7 bases left between them. CDR3 length: 12 residues. Germline V CDR1 and CDR2: MDHEN, SYDVKM. The CDR3 region has the DNA TGTGCCAGCAGTTTATGGCAGCGGGGCTACACCTTC. Its protein product is CASSLWQRGYTF.

The chain combines TRBV11-2 with TRBJ2-1, with TRBD2 matching 10 bases. The V gene's germline CDR1 is SGHAT and CDR2 FQNNGV. The CDR3 extends over 16 amino acids. V dropped 2 bases and J dropped 8; count of bases not matched to a gene: 9. This CDR3 is CASSLSPASGRDEQFF. In DNA, the CDR3 is TGTGCCAGCAGCTTATCCCCAGCTAGCGGGAGAGATGAGCAGTTCTTC.

The chain is built from TRBV7-9 and TRBJ2-3; 7 nucleotides align to TRBD2. Trimming removed 1 base from V and 2 bases from J; junction bases left unmatched: 6. CDR3 length equals 16 residues. Germline CDR1 is SEHNR and CDR2 is FQNEAQ (reference sequence). The DNA for the CDR3 is TGTGCCAGCAGCTTAGGACCTAGCGGTAACACAGATACGCAGTATTTT. As protein: CASSLGPSGNTDTQYF.

The J gene is TRBJ2-3, the V gene TRBV4-3; TRBD1 matches 9 bases. Trimming removed 2 bases from V and 4 bases from J; junction bases left unmatched: 4. The germline V gene has CDR1 LGHNA and CDR2 YSLEER. This CDR3 region has 15 residues. Here the CDR3 reads CASSQWTGEADTQYF. The CDR3 region has the DNA TGCGCCAGCAGCCAATGGACAGGGGAGGCAGATACGCAGTATTTT.

The V and J genes are TRBV28 and TRBJ2-1, with a tentative D call TRBD2 (6 bases). Germline loops: CDR1 MDHEN, CDR2 SYDVKM. The CDR3 loop spans 15 amino acids. V lost 3 bases and J lost 3, with 12 bases in between. CDR3 amino acids: CASSFGGAGYNEQFF. The DNA of the CDR3 is TGTGCCAGCAGTTTCGGAGGGGCGGGCTACAATGAGCAGTTCTTC.

This sequence joins TRBV7-2 and TRBJ2-2, with 11 bases aligning to TRBD2. Per the germline V gene, CDR1 is SGHTA and CDR2 is FQGNSA. The junction had 9 bases not matched to a gene; V was cut back by 5 bases and J by 7 bases. This CDR3 spans 16 amino acids. CDR3 DNA: TGTGCCAGCAGCCTACTACTAGCGGGAGTGAACGGGGAGCTGTTTTTT. Its protein product is CASSLLLAGVNGELFF. Supplemented by reference TRBV7-2 and TRBJ2-2, the full variable domain reads GAGVSQSPSNKVTEKGKDVELRCDPISGHTALYWYRQSLGQGLEFLIYFQGNSAPDKSGLPSDRFSAERTGGSVSTLTIQRTQQEDSAVYLCASSLLLAGVNGELFFGEGSRLTVL.

Written as DNA, the CDR3 is TGTGCCAGCAGCGTAGCCCCGGGGGGAGCTGGAAACACCATATATTTT. Protein sequence: CASSVAPGGAGNTIYF. This rearrangement joins TRBV9 to TRBJ1-3; a possible D gene is TRBD1 (5 bases). This CDR3 contains 16 residues. Germline V gene lookup returns CDR1 SGDLS and CDR2 YYNGEE. Trimming took off 0 bases at V and 2 bases at J, with 12 bases between the two ends.

The chain carries TRBV9 and TRBJ1-1; D is ambiguous. V lost 0 bases and J lost 2, with 8 bases in between. The CDR3 contains 14 residues. CDR1 is SGDLS, CDR2 YYNGEE, per germline. CDR3 nucleotide sequence: TGTGCCAGCAGCGTAGACACGGCTAACACTGAAGCTTTCTTT. It is translated as CASSVDTANTEAFF.

The V call is TRBV7-2, the J call TRBJ2-1; the match to TRBD2 covers 7 bases. The CDR3 runs to 17 residues. Losses at the gene ends were 2 bases for V and 0 bases for J; bases not matched to a gene: 7. Germline V CDR1 and CDR2: SGHTA, FQGNSA. CDR3 protein: CASSLIASGSSYNEQFF. The CDR3 DNA follows: TGTGCCAGCAGCTTAATTGCTAGCGGAAGCTCCTACAATGAGCAGTTCTTC. Together with reference TRBV7-2 and TRBJ2-1, the CDR3 gives the full variable domain: GAGVSQSPSNKVTEKGKDVELRCDPISGHTALYWYRQSLGQGLEFLIYFQGNSAPDKSGLPSDRFSAERTGGSVSTLTIQRTQQEDSAVYLCASSLIASGSSYNEQFFGPGTRLTVL.

V and J are TRBV27 and TRBJ1-5; D not resolved. V dropped 5 bases and J dropped 4 bases, with 15 bases sitting between them. The CDR3 has 15 residues. Germline loops: CDR1 MNHEY, CDR2 SMNVEV (reference sequence). CDR3 loop: CASSPRTPANQPQHF. CDR3 sequence (DNA): TGTGCCAGCAGTCCTCGGACCCCGGCGAATCAGCCCCAGCATTTT.

The chain uses TRBV7-6 and TRBJ2-7; 10 bases fit TRBD1. With 1 base clipped from V and 2 bases from J, the junction kept 5 bases outside the gene matches. This CDR3 comprises 16 residues. Germline V gives CDR1 SGHVS, CDR2 FNYEAQ. CDR3 sequence reads: CASSLDAGQGTYEQYF. DNA for the CDR3: TGTGCCAGCAGCTTAGACGCGGGACAGGGGACCTACGAGCAGTACTTC.

This sequence joins TRBV5-1 and TRBJ1-1; D might be TRBD1 (6 bases). Trimming left V 4 bases short and J 6 bases short, with 16 bases between. Germline assignment: CDR1 SGHRS and CDR2 YFSETQ. This CDR3 region has 14 residues. The CDR3 DNA follows: TGCGCCAGCAGCCGGGACACTGCTGGGGCTGAAGCTTTCTTT. Translated, it gives CASSRDTAGAEAFF.

The CDR3 region is CASSLSRSTTMNTEAFF. The CDR3 nucleotides are TGCGCCAGCAGCTTGAGCAGGAGCACCACCATGAACACTGAAGCTTTCTTT. The chain recombines TRBV5-1 with TRBJ1-1; D uncertain. Germline CDR1 SGHRS, CDR2 YFSETQ. V was clipped by 1 base and J by 0 bases, with 16 bases between them. This CDR3 spans 17 amino acids.

The V call is TRBV7-9, the J call TRBJ2-2; D is unclear. Per the germline V gene, CDR1 is SEHNR and CDR2 is FQNEAQ (reference sequence). The length of the CDR3 is 13 residues. V lost 3 bases, J lost 4 bases, and 6 bases lay in between. CDR3 DNA: TGTGCCAGCAGCTTTTTGGGCACCGGGGAGCTGTTTTTT. Residues: CASSFLGTGELFF. The full variable domain, in which reference TRBV7-9 and TRBJ2-2 provide the parts outside the CDR3, is DTGVSQNPRHKITKRGQNVTFRCDPISEHNRLYWYRQTLGQGPEFLTYFQNEAQLEKSRLLSDRFSAERPKGSFSTLEIQRTEQGDSAMYLCASSFLGTGELFFGEGSRLTVL.

The V and J genes are TRBV7-2 and TRBJ2-3; 9 nucleotides match TRBD2. The CDR3 totals 17 residues. Germline trimming cut 5 bases from V and 1 base from J; bases unmatched to any gene: 10. The germline V gene encodes CDR1 SGHTA and CDR2 FQGNSA. The CDR3 reads CASSLVLAGGRTDTQYF. The DNA for the CDR3 is TGTGCCAGCAGCCTCGTACTAGCGGGTGGCCGCACAGATACGCAGTATTTT.

The chain recombines TRBV7-3 with TRBJ2-7, with D hard to call. Trimming took 6 bases from V and 5 from J, leaving 20 bases between them. Germline-derived CDR1 and CDR2 are SGHTA and FQGTGA. The CDR3 totals 15 residues. CDR3 DNA sequence: TGTGCCAGCAGTTCCTCCTCGGCCAGTAGCCACGAGCAGTACTTC. Translating it yields CASSSSSASSHEQYF.

The rearrangement links TRBV5-5 to TRBJ2-7; no definite D call. V was shortened by 0 bases and J by 2 bases, with 6 bases between the two germline ends. CDR3 length: 13 amino acids. In germline, CDR1 is SGHKS, CDR2 YYEKEE (reference sequence). CDR3 nucleotides: TGTGCCAGCAGCTTGGTTGGTCCCTACGAGCAGTACTTC. Protein: CASSLVGPYEQYF.

The J gene is TRBJ1-5, the V gene TRBV7-6; D call uncertain. Germline values: CDR1 SGHVS, CDR2 FNYEAQ. The CDR3 runs 13 residues. V dropped 0 bases and J dropped 4 bases, with 4 bases sitting between them. CDR3 DNA: TGTGCCAGCAGCTTAGCAGCGAATCAGCCCCAGCATTTT. This encodes CASSLAANQPQHF.

The chain carries TRBV28 and TRBJ2-1; 8 bases align to TRBD2. The CDR3 covers 14 residues. J lost 4 bases, V lost 4 bases, and 3 bases had no gene match. Germline V lookup: CDR1 MDHEN, CDR2 SYDVKM. The CDR3 sequence: CASSSLAGYNEQFF. The CDR3 DNA is TGTGCCAGCAGTTCTTTAGCGGGATACAATGAGCAGTTCTTC.

The rearrangement uses TRBV7-2 and TRBJ2-1; TRBD2 is a possible D gene (6 bases). Germline V CDR1 and CDR2: SGHTA, FQGNSA. Trimming removed 5 bases from V and 4 bases from J, with 15 bases in between. The CDR3 sequence is 15 residues long. The CDR3 region is CASSPGTGGYNEQFF. CDR3 nucleotides: TGTGCCAGCAGCCCCGGGACTGGAGGTTACAATGAGCAGTTCTTC.

V usage is TRBV5-3 and J usage is TRBJ2-1; TRBD2 matches at 7 bases. TRBV5-3 is reported as an ORF; its role is uncertain. The CDR3 contains 15 residues. The ends lost 7 bases at V and 3 bases at J; junction bases unmatched: 10. In DNA form, the CDR3 reads TGTGCCAGAGGAGTCCTACTAGCGCTCTACAATGAGCAGTTCTTC. Translating gives CARGVLLALYNEQFF.

J is TRBJ1-5 and V is TRBV7-9; D is unclear. This CDR3 is built from 15 residues. V gave up 4 bases and J gave up 6 bases, with 16 bases separating them. Looked up from germline, CDR1 is SEHNR and CDR2 is FQNEAQ (reference sequence). CDR3: CASSSSGGPGQPQHF. The CDR3 DNA follows: TGTGCCAGCAGCTCCAGCGGAGGGCCGGGTCAGCCCCAGCATTTT.

The chain employs TRBV15 and TRBJ2-7, with D possibly matching TRBD1 (6 bases). There are 12 residues in the CDR3. Germline loops: CDR1 LNHNV, CDR2 YYDKDF (reference sequence). V was shortened by 0 bases and J by 7 bases, with 7 bases between the two germline ends. CDR3 sequence reads: CATSRDQGEQYF. The CDR3 DNA reads TGTGCCACCAGCAGAGATCAGGGGGAGCAGTACTTC.